This TCR beta chain was sequenced for a study of shared clonotypes between healthy human individuals. Each cell subset's genomic DNA was divided evenly among several immunoSEQ plates. The data were produced by immunoSEQ multiplex PCR, yet TCRdb's version contains in-frame clones alone and is incomplete. The sample lists approximately 530,000 clones; roughly 95% were seen once. Division of CD4+ cells produced a CD45RA+ naive subset and a CD45RA-negative memory subset. Trimming left V 4 bases short and J 6 bases short, with 16 bases between. Germline V gives CDR1 MNHNS, CDR2 SASEGT. CDR3 size: 14 residues.

The rearrangement links TRBV6-1 to TRBJ2-7; possibly TRBD2 for D (5 bases). Sequences were obtained from naive CD4+ T cells sorted from blood. Subset: CD45RA+ positively selected. This TCR was sampled from a woman aged 30 to 39 in good health. In DNA form, the CDR3 reads TGTGCCAGCAGTGGCGGGCCCAGAGCGTCCGAGCAGTACTTC. Its protein product is CASSGGPRASEQYF.